What follows is one TCR beta chain and its context. These data come from a study of beta chain features in type 1 diabetes. The investigators reverse transcribed all of the isolated RNA, so they sequenced expressed TCRB transcripts. Sequenced by immunoSEQ multiplex PCR; TCRdb stores in-frame clones only, minus some. The data contain about 150,000 clones, about 10% of them singletons. The CDR3 totals 16 residues. The germline V gene encodes CDR1 SGHRS and CDR2 YFSETQ. J lost 2 bases, V lost 6 bases, and 9 bases had no gene match. The TCR was taken from a young man in good health. The sample was naive CD4+ T cells from blood. The gene calls are TRBV5-1 and TRBJ2-3; 10 nucleotides line up with TRBD2. The CDR3 DNA reads as TGCGCCAGCAACTATCTAGCGGGGGACCACACAGATACGCAGTATTTT. This translates into CASNYLAGDHTDTQYF.